Listed here is a single TCR beta chain. This table comes from immunoSEQ multiplex PCR, and its TCRdb copy is limited to in-frame clones, with some not included. The data contain 150,000 to 190,000 clones, around 84% of them singletons. This entry comes from a study of blood T cell repertoires in COVID-19. Whole-study context: COVID-19 samples collected from the United States, Italy and Spain covered acute and convalescent phases.

Germline assignment: CDR1 MRHNA and CDR2 SNTAGT. The CDR3 length is 13 residues. J was trimmed by 4 bases and V by 6 bases; bases with no gene match: 1. J is TRBJ1-2 and V is TRBV6-4; 11 nucleotides match TRBD1. The clonotype originates from a woman in her 50s with acute or convalescent COVID-19. The source material was peripheral blood. As DNA, the CDR3 is TGTGCCAGCAGGGGACAGGGGGGCTATGGCTACACCTTC. It yields the protein CASRGQGGYGYTF.